This T cell receptor beta chain was profiled in a study of T cells after yellow fever vaccination. As for the study in general: For low cell numbers, libraries were made with SMART-Seq v4 Ultra Low Input. Study-wide points: It was the secondary response that reached its peak faster, day 5 versus 15, but it was weaker. The bulk population could contribute abundant contaminating clonotypes to FACS-sorted repertoires.

This clonotype was seen many times. Antigen specificity is unknown. Germline V gene data show CDR1 as MGHRA and CDR2 as YSYEKL. Trimming removed 0 bases at V and 0 bases at J, with 18 bases between. The CDR3 is made up of 19 amino acids. TCRdb ran MiXCR on the 5' RACE reads and lists one entry per CDR3 protein. The sample lists roughly 79,000 distinct CDR3 sequences; 7.3% were seen once. This specimen consisted of CD8+ T cells sorted from PBMCs, obtained around 10 days after the first yellow fever vaccination. This receptor was obtained from a man younger than 30 who received the YFV17D yellow fever vaccine. V is TRBV4-1 and J is TRBJ2-4; TRBD1 or TRBD2 may be the D gene (5 bases each). The CDR3 reads CASSQDPGPRSLAKNIQYF. CDR3 bases: TGCGCCAGCAGCCAAGATCCGGGGCCCCGGTCCCTAGCCAAAAACATTCAGTACTTC.